This T cell receptor (beta chain) was captured by sequencing in a study of response to subunit inactivated influenza vaccine. The CDR3 consists of 13 residues. With 3 bases removed from V and 5 bases from J, the gap between germline ends came to 11 bases. From germline, CDR1 is ENHRY and CDR2 SYGVKD. General study results and limits: Each seasonal influenza vaccination recruits few new T cells, the authors suggested.

TCRdb redid the calling of the RT-PCR reads with MiXCR, one entry per CDR3 protein. The sample has around 530,000 distinct CDR3 sequences; 16% are singletons. Regarding this clonotype: Its target is not known.

Sequencing used CD4+ T cells sorted from PBMCs, obtained less than 30 months after vaccination. The rearrangement links TRBV10-3 to TRBJ2-7; D gene uncertain. This TCR was recovered from a man between 50 and 69 years old who received an inactivated influenza vaccine. This CDR3 is CAISDGTKNEQYF. The CDR3 nucleotides are TGTGCCATCAGTGACGGTACTAAGAACGAGCAGTACTTC.